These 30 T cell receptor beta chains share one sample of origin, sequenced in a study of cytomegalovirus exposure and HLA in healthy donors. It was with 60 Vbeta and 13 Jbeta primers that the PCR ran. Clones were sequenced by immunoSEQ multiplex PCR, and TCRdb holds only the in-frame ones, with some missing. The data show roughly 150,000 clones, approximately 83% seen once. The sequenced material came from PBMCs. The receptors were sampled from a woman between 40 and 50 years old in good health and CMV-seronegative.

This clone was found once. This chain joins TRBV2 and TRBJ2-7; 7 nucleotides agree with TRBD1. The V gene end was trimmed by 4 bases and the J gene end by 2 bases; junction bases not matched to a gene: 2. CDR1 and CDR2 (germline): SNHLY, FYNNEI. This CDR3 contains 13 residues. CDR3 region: CASSAGQAYEQYF. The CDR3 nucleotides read TGTGCCAGCAGTGCCGGACAGGCCTACGAGCAGTACTTC.

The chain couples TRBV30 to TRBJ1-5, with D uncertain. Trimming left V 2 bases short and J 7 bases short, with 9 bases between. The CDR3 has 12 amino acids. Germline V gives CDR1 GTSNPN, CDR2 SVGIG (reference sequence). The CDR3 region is CAWSTGYQPQHF. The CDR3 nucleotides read TGTGCCTGGAGTACGGGATACCAGCCCCAGCATTTT.

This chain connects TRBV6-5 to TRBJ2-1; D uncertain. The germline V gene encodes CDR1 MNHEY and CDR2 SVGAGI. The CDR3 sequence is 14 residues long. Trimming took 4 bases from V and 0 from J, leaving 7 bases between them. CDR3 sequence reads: CASSLLNSYNEQFF. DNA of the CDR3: TGTGCCAGCAGTTTACTAAACTCCTACAATGAGCAGTTCTTC.

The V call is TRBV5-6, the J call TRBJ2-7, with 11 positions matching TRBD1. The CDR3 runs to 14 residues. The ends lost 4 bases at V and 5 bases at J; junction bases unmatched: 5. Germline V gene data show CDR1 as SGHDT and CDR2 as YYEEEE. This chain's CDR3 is CASSVGQGGNEQYF. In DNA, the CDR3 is TGTGCCAGCAGCGTGGGACAGGGGGGCAACGAGCAGTACTTC.

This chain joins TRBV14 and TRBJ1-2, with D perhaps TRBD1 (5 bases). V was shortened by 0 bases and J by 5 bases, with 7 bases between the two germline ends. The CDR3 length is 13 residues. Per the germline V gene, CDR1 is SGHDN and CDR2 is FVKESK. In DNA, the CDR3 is TGTGCCAGCAGCCAAGAGGAGGGGTATGGCTACACCTTC. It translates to CASSQEEGYGYTF.

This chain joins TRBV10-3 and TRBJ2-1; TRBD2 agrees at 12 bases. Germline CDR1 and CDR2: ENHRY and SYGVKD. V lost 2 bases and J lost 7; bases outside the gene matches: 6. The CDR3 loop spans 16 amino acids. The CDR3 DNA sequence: TGTGCCATCAGTGAGACTAGCGGGAGGATTCCGAATGAGCAGTTCTTC. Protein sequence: CAISETSGRIPNEQFF.

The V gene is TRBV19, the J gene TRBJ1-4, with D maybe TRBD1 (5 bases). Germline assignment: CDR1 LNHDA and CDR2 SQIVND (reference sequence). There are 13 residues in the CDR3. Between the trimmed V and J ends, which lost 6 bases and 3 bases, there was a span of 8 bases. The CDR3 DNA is TGTGCCAGTAGGGGGCCTCCTAATGAAAAACTGTTTTTT. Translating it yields CASRGPPNEKLFF.

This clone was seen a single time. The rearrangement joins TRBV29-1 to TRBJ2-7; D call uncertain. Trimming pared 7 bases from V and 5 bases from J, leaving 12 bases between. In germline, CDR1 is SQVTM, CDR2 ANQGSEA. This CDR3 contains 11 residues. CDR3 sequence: CSATSTDEQYF. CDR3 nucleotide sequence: TGCAGCGCAACTTCCACGGACGAGCAGTACTTC.

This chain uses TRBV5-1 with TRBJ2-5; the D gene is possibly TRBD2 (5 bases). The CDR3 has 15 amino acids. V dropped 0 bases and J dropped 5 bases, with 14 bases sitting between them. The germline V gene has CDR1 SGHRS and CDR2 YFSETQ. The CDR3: CASSLVSSSMETQYF. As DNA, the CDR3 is TGCGCCAGCAGCTTGGTGTCTAGCAGTATGGAGACCCAGTACTTC.

CDR3 in DNA: TGTGCCAGCAGTTTCGGTCGGGGATCGGGGACTGAAGCTTTCTTT. Translation: CASSFGRGSGTEAFF. The chain carries TRBV27 and TRBJ1-1; D is undetermined. The CDR3 sequence is 15 residues long. CDR1 MNHEY and CDR2 SMNVEV come from the germline V gene (reference sequence). Trimming left V 3 bases short and J 5 bases short, with 16 bases between.

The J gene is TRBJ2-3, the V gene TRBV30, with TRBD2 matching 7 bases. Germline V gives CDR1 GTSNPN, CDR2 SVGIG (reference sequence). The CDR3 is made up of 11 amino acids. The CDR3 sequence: CSGGRADTQYF. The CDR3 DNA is TGTTCGGGGGGAAGGGCCGATACGCAGTATTTT.

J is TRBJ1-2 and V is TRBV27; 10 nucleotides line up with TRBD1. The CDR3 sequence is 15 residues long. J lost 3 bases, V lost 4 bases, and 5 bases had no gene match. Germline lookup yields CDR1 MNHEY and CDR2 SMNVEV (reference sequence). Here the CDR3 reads CASSSLTGGDYGYTF. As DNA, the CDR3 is TGTGCCAGCAGTTCACTGACAGGGGGCGACTATGGCTACACCTTC.

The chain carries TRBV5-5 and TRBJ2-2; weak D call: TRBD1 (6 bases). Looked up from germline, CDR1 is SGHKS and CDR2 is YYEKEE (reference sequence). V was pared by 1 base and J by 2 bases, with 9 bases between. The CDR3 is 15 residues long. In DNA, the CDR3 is TGTGCCAGCAGCTTGCAGGGGTTCAACACCGGGGAGCTGTTTTTT. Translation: CASSLQGFNTGELFF.

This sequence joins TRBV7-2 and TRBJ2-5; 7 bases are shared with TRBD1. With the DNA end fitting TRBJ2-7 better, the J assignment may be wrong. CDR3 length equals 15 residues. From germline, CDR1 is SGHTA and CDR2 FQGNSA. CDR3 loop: CASSPDRQGIHEQYF. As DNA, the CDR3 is TGTGCCAGCAGCCCGGATCGACAGGGTATCCACGAGCAGTACTTC.

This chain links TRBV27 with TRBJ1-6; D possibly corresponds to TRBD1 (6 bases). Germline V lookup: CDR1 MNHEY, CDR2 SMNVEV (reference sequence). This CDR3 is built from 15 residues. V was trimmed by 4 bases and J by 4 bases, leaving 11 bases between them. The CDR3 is CASSSSGQYNSPLHF. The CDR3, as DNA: TGTGCCAGCAGTTCATCAGGACAGTATAATTCACCCCTCCACTTT.

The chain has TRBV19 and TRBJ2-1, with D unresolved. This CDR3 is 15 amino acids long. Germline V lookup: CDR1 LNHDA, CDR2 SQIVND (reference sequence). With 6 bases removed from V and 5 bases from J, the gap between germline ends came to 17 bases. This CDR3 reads CASSWSGFPDNEQFF. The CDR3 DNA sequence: TGTGCCAGTAGCTGGTCCGGGTTCCCCGACAATGAGCAGTTCTTC.

In nucleotides, the CDR3 is TGTGCCAGCAGCTTCCGACAGGGGATGAATGGCTACACCTTC. Its translation: CASSFRQGMNGYTF. This chain connects TRBV5-6 to TRBJ1-2, with TRBD1 matching over 8 bases. J lost 6 bases, V lost 2 bases, and 6 bases had no gene match. Germline CDR1 SGHDT, CDR2 YYEEEE. The CDR3 is 14 residues long. The full variable domain, rest sourced from reference TRBV5-6 and TRBJ1-2, is DAGVTQSPTHLIKTRGQQVTLRCSPKSGHDTVSWYQQALGQGPQFIFQYYEEEERQRGNFPDRFSGHQFPNYSSELNVNALLLGDSALYLCASSFRQGMNGYTFGSGTRLTVV.

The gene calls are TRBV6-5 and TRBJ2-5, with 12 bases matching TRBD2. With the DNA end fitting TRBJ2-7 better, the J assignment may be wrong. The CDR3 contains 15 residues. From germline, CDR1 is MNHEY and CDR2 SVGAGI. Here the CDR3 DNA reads TGTGCCAGCAGTTTGACTAGCGGGAGTACCTACGAGCAGTACTTC. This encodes CASSLTSGSTYEQYF.

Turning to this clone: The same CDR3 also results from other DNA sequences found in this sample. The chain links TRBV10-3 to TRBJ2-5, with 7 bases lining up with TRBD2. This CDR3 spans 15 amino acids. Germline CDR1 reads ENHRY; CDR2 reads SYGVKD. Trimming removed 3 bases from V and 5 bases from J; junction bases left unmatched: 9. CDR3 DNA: TGTGCCATCAGTGACCCGGCGGGAGTAAGGGAGACCCAGTACTTC. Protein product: CAISDPAGVRETQYF.

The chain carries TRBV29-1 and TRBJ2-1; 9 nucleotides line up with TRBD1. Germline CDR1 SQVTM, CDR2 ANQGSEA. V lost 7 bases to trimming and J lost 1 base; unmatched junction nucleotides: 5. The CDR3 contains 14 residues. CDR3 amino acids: CSAFGQGSYNEQFF. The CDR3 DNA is TGCAGCGCCTTTGGACAGGGGTCCTACAATGAGCAGTTCTTC.

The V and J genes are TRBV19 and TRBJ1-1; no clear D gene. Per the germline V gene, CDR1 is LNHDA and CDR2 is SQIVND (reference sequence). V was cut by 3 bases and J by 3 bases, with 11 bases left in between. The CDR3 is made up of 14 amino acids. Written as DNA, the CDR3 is TGTGCCAGTAGTATGACCGGGTCTTACACTGAAGCTTTCTTT. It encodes CASSMTGSYTEAFF.

CDR3 nucleotides: TGTGCCAGCAGTTTCGACGACGAGGGGGTAAGCACTGAAGCTTTCTTT. Translating it yields CASSFDDEGVSTEAFF. This chain links TRBV28 with TRBJ1-1; a weak D match, TRBD1 (6 bases). Germline V CDR1 and CDR2: MDHEN, SYDVKM. The CDR3 runs 16 residues. V dropped 3 bases and J dropped 4 bases, with 18 bases sitting between them. Variable domain in full (rest from reference TRBV28 and TRBJ1-1): DVKVTQSSRYLVKRTGEKVFLECVQDMDHENMFWYRQDPGLGLRLIYFSYDVKMKEKGDIPEGYSVSREKKERFSLILESASTNQTSMYLCASSFDDEGVSTEAFFGQGTRLTVV.

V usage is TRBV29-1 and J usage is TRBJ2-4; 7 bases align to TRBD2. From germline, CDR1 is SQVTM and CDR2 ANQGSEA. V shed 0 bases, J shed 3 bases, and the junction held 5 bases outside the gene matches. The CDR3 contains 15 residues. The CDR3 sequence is CSVEDWASGKNIQYF. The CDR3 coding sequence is TGCAGCGTTGAAGATTGGGCTAGCGGCAAAAACATTCAGTACTTC.

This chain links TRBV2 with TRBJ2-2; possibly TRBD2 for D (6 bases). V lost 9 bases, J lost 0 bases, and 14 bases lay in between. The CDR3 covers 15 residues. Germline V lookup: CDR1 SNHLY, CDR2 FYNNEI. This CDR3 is CARGRHTTNTGELFF. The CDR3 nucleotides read TGTGCCAGAGGGAGGCACACTACGAACACCGGGGAGCTGTTTTTT.

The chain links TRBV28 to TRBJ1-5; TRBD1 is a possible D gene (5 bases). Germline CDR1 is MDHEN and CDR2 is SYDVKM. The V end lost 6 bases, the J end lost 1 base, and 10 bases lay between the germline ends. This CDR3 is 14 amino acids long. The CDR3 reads CASRVGGSNQPQHF. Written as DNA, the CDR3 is TGTGCCAGCAGGGTGGGGGGAAGCAATCAGCCCCAGCATTTT.

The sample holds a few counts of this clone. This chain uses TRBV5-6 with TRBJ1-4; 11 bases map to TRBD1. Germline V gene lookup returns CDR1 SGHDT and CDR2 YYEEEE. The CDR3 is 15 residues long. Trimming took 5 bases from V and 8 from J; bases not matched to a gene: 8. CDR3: CASRGFGQGAEKLFF. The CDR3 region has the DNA TGTGCCAGCAGAGGGTTCGGACAGGGGGCAGAAAAACTGTTTTTT. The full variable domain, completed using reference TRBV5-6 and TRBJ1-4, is DAGVTQSPTHLIKTRGQQVTLRCSPKSGHDTVSWYQQALGQGPQFIFQYYEEEERQRGNFPDRFSGHQFPNYSSELNVNALLLGDSALYLCASRGFGQGAEKLFFGSGTQLSVL.

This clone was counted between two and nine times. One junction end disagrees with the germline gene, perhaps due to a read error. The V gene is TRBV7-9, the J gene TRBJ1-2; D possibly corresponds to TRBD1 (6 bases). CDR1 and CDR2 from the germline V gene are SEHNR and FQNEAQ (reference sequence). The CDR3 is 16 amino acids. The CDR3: CSSSLGMGARANAYTF. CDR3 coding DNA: TGTTCCAGCAGCTTAGGCATGGGGGCGCGAGCAAATGCCTACACCTTC.

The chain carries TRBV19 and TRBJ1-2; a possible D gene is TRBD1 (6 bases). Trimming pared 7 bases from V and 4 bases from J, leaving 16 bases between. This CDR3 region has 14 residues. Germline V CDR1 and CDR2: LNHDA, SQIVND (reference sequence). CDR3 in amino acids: CASNLPGHIYGYTF. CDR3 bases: TGTGCCAGTAACCTCCCGGGACACATCTATGGCTACACCTTC.

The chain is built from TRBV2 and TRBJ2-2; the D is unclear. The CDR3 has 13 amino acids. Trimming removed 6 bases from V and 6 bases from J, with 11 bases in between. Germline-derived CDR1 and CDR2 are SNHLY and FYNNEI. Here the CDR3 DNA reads TGTGCCAGCAGGTGGCAGGTGGCCGGGGAGCTGTTTTTT. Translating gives CASRWQVAGELFF.

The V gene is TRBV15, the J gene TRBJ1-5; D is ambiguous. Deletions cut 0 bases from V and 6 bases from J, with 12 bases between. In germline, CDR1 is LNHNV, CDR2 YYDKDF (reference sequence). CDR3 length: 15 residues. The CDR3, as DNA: TGTGCCACCAGCAGAGATTTGTGGGCAGGTCAGCCCCAGCATTTT. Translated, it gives CATSRDLWAGQPQHF.